This note documents a single T cell receptor beta chain sequence. Profiling relied on immunoSEQ multiplex PCR, and the TCRdb table lists in-frame clones only, not all of them. Of about 64,000 clones in the sample, roughly 92% were seen once. From germline, CDR1 is MGHDK and CDR2 SYGVNS. The trim removed 5 bases at V and 8 bases at J, leaving 13 bases unmatched. The CDR3 contains 16 residues. The sample belongs to a study of T cell changes during pregnancy in multiple sclerosis. The chain uses TRBV25-1 and TRBJ2-2; 8 bases agree with TRBD2. The TCR originated in a female donor with multiple sclerosis, enrolled in a pregnancy study. The sequencing here drew on peripheral blood, taken in the second trimester of pregnancy. DNA for the CDR3: TGTGCCAGCAGTTTCCGGGGGGGCTTGTTTACTGGGGAGCTGTTTTTT. Encoded protein: CASSFRGGLFTGELFF.